This T cell receptor (beta chain) was sequenced during a study of neurological immune-mediated disorders. This clonotype showed up just a few times. V lost 3 bases and J lost 3; bases outside the gene matches: 15. CDR1 and CDR2 (germline): SGHRS, YFSETQ. This CDR3 is 19 amino acids long. TCRdb recomputed calls from the 5' RACE reads with MiXCR, one row per CDR3 protein. The data contain tens of thousands of distinct CDR3 sequences, roughly 4.8% of them seen just once; the ten biggest clones take up less than 8%. This TCR came from a young man with multiple sclerosis. Sequencing was performed on PBMCs. This sequence joins TRBV5-1 and TRBJ2-2, with 9 bases identical to TRBD1. The CDR3 region has the DNA TGCGCCAGCAGCTACTTAATGACCTCCGGGACAGGGTACACCGGGGAGCTGTTTTTT. Translating gives CASSYLMTSGTGYTGELFF.